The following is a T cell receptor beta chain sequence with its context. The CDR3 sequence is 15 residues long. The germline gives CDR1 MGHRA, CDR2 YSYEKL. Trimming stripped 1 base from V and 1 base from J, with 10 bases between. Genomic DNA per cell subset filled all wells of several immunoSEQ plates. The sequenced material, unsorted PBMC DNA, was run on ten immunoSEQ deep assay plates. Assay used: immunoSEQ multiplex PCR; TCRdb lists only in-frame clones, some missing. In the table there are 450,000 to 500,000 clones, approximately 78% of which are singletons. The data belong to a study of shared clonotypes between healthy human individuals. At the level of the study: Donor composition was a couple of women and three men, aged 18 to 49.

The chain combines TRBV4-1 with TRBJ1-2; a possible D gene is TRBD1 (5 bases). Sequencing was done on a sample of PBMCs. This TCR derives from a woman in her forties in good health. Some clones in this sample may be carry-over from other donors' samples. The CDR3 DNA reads TGCGCCAGCAGCCAAGGGTGGGGGATTAACTATGGCTACACCTTC. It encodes CASSQGWGINYGYTF.